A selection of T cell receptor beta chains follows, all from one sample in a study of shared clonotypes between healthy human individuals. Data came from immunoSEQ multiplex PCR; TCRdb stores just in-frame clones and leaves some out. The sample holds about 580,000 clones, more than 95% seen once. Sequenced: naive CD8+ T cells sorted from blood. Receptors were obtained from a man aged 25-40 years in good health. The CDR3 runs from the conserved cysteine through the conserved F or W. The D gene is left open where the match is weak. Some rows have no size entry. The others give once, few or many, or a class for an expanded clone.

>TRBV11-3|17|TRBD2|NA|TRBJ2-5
CASSLGLGLAGQETQYF
TGTGCCAGCAGCTTAGGACTGGGACTAGCGGGCCAAGAGACCCAGTACTTC
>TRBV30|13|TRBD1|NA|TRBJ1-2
CAWSVVGTGGYTF
TGTGCCTGGAGTGTAGTCGGGACAGGTGGCTACACCTTC
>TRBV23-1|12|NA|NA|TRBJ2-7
CASSPLAYEQYF
TGCGCCAGCTCCCCCTTGGCTTACGAGCAGTACTTC
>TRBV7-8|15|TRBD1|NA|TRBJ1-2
CASSARQGATYGYTF
TGTGCCAGCAGCGCCCGACAGGGAGCCACCTATGGCTACACCTTC
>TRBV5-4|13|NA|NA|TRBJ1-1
CASSFGGDTEAFF
TGTGCCAGCAGCTTTGGGGGGGACACTGAAGCTTTCTTT
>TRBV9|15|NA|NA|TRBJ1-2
CASSAQDRVWDGYTF
TGTGCCAGCAGCGCGCAAGACAGAGTCTGGGATGGCTACACCTTC
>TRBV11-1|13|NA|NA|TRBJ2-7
CASSEGQTYEQYF
TGTGCCAGCAGCGAAGGACAGACCTACGAGCAGTACTTC
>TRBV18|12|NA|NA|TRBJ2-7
CASSNTPGEQYF
TGTGCCAGCTCAAATACTCCAGGGGAGCAGTACTTC
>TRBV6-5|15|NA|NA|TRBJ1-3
CASSYEGQAGNTIYF
TGTGCCAGCAGTTACGAGGGGCAGGCTGGAAACACCATATATTTT
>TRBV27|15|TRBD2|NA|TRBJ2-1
CAARAGRGFYNEQFF
TGTGCCGCCAGGGCCGGGAGGGGGTTCTACAATGAGCAGTTCTTC
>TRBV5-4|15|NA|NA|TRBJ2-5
CASSFTAALEETQYF
TGTGCCAGCAGCTTTACGGCAGCTCTTGAAGAGACCCAGTACTTC
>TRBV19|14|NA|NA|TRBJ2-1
CASSEGGTYNEQFF
TGTGCCAGTAGTGAAGGCGGGACCTACAATGAGCAGTTCTTC
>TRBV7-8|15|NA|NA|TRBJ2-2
CASVQSMLVAGELFF
TGTGCCAGCGTACAGTCCATGCTAGTCGCCGGGGAGCTGTTTTTT
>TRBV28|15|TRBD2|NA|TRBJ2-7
CASSFFGSRGEEQYF
TGTGCCAGCAGTTTTTTCGGCAGCCGGGGGGAAGAGCAGTACTTC
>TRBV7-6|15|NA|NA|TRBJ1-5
CASSSNLGSNQPQHF
TGTGCCAGCAGCTCCAACCTGGGGAGCAATCAGCCCCAGCATTTT
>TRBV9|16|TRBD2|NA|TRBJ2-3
CASSVGGLGSTDTQYF
TGTGCCAGCAGCGTAGGAGGACTAGGGAGCACAGATACGCAGTATTTT
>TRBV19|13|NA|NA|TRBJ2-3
CASRGVGTDTQYF
TGTGCCAGCAGGGGGGTGGGCACAGATACGCAGTATTTT
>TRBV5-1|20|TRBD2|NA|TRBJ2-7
CASSGRTSGRVASGSYEQYF
TGCGCCAGCAGCGGAAGGACTAGCGGGAGAGTCGCTTCGGGGTCCTACGAGCAGTACTTC
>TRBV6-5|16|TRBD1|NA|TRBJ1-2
CASSYSGSGTGNGYTF
TGTGCCAGCAGTTACTCAGGATCCGGGACAGGGAATGGCTACACCTTC
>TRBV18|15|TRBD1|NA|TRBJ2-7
CASSPGQGPTYEQYF
TGTGCCAGCTCTCCGGGACAGGGGCCCACCTACGAGCAGTACTTC
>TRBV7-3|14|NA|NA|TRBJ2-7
CASSLFGNSYEQYF
TGTGCCAGCAGCTTATTTGGGAACTCCTACGAGCAGTACTTC
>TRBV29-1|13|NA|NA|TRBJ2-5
CSVEGGGQETQYF
TGCAGCGTTGAGGGGGGAGGACAAGAGACCCAGTACTTC
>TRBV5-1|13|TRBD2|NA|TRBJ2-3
CASSLSGGDTQYF
TGCGCCAGCAGCTTGTCGGGAGGTGATACGCAGTATTTT
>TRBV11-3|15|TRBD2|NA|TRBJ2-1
CASSRGAREVDEQFF
TGTGCCAGCAGCCGGGGAGCGCGGGAGGTGGATGAGCAGTTCTTC
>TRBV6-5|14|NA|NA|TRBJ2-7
CASSYGGNTYEQYF
TGTGCCAGCAGTTACGGGGGGAACACCTACGAGCAGTACTTC
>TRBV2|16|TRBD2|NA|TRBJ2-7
CASSSGGGLLRYEQYF
TGTGCCAGCAGTTCGGGAGGGGGTCTCTTAAGATACGAGCAGTACTTC
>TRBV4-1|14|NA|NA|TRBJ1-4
CASSQGVTGEKLFF
TGCGCCAGCAGCCAAGGCGTGACTGGCGAAAAACTGTTTTTT
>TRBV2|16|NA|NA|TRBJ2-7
CASSEALLESSYEQYF
TGTGCCAGCAGTGAAGCGCTTCTAGAGAGCTCCTACGAGCAGTACTTC
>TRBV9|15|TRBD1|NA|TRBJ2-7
CASSVGTGGSYEQYF
TGTGCCAGCAGCGTAGGGACAGGGGGCTCCTACGAGCAGTACTTC
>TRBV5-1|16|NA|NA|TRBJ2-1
CASSLGAMGLKNEQFF
TGCGCCAGCAGCTTGGGGGCCATGGGGCTTAAAAATGAGCAGTTCTTC
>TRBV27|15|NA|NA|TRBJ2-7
CASRIRGSIHYEQYF
TGTGCCAGCAGGATAAGGGGTTCGATACACTACGAGCAGTACTTC
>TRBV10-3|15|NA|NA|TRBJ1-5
CAISAGDNSNQPQHF
TGTGCCATCAGTGCGGGGGACAATAGCAATCAGCCCCAGCATTTT
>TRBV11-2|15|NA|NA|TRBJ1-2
CASSLSSGGGYGYTF
TGTGCCAGCAGCTTAAGTTCGGGGGGTGGCTATGGCTACACCTTC
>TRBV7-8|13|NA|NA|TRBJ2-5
CASSLGSVGTQYF
TGTGCCAGCAGCTTAGGTTCTGTTGGGACCCAGTACTTC
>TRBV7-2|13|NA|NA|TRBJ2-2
CASSSANTGELFF
TGTGCCAGCAGCTCCGCTAACACCGGGGAGCTGTTTTTT
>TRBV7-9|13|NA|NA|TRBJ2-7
CASSGDRFYEQYF
TGTGCCAGCAGCGGCGACAGATTCTACGAGCAGTACTTC
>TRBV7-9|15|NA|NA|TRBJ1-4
CASSLVSGDNEKLFF
TGTGCCAGCAGCTTAGTGTCAGGGGATAATGAAAAACTGTTTTTT
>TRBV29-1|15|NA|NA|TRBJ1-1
CSVRGGELMNTEAFF
TGCAGCGTCCGAGGGGGAGAACTTATGAACACTGAAGCTTTCTTT
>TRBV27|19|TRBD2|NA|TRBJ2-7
CASSLSGLAGGSPSYEQYF
TGTGCCAGCAGCCTTTCGGGACTAGCGGGAGGGTCCCCTTCCTACGAGCAGTACTTC
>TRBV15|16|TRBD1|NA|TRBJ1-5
CATSRVGQGKNQPQHF
TGTGCCACCAGCAGAGTAGGACAGGGGAAGAATCAGCCCCAGCATTTT
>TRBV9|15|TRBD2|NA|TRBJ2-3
CASSATGLAGDTQYF
TGTGCCAGCAGCGCGACGGGACTAGCTGGGGATACGCAGTATTTT
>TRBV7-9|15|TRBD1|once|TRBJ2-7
CASSIRGPQGDEQYF
TGTGCCAGCAGCATCAGGGGCCCCCAGGGGGACGAGCAGTACTTC